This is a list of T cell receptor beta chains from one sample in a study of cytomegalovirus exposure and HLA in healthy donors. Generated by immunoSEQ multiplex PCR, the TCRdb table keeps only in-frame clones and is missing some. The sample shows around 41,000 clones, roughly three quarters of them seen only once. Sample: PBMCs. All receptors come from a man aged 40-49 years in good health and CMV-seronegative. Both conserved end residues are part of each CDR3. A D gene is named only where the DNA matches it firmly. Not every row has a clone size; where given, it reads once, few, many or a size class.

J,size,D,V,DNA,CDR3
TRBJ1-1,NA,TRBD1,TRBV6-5,TGTGCCAGCAGTCGAGACAGGGAGGTTACTGAAGCTTTCTTT,CASSRDREVTEAFF
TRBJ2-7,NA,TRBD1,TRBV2,TGTGCCAGCATCCAAACAGGGGGCGAGCAGTACTTC,CASIQTGGEQYF
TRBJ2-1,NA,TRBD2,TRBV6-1,TGTGCCAGCAGTGAAGGCCCTAGCGGGGGGGACAATGAGCAGTTCTTC,CASSEGPSGGDNEQFF
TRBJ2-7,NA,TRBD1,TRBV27,TGTGCCAGCAGTTTTGGGACAGTCTACGAGCAGTACTTC,CASSFGTVYEQYF
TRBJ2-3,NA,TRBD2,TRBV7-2,TGTGCCAGCAGCTTGGTGGGGGGGTTCACAGATACGCAGTATTTT,CASSLVGGFTDTQYF
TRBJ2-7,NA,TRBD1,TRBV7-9,TGTGCCAGCAGCTTAGGACAGGGGGCTGGGGAGCAGTACTTC,CASSLGQGAGEQYF
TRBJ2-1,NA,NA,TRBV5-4,TGTGCCAGCAGCTTTGTGGGCCAGCCACAGTTCTTC,CASSFVGQPQFF
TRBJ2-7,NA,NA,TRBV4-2,TGTGCCAGCAGCCGAGGCGGGGATGGGTACGAGCAGTACTTC,CASSRGGDGYEQYF
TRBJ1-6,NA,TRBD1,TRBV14,TGTGCCAGCAGCCCTAGGGACAGGGGGTTATCAAATTCACCCCTCCACTTT,CASSPRDRGLSNSPLHF
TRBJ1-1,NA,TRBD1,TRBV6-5,TGTGCCAGCAGCTTCCCGGGACAGGGGATGGCTGAAGCTTTCTTT,CASSFPGQGMAEAFF
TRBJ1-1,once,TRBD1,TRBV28,TGTGCCAGCAGTTTTGGGGCAGGGGGGACTGAAGCTTTCTTT,CASSFGAGGTEAFF
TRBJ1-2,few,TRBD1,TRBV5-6,TGTGCCAGCAGCTTGGTTGAGGGGGCCGGACTATGGGGCTACACCTTC,CASSLVEGAGLWGYTF
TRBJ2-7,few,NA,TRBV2,TGTGCCAGTTTAGTCGGCGGCAGCTACGAGCAGTACTTC,CASLVGGSYEQYF
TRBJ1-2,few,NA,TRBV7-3,TGTGCCAGCAGCTTAAGTCCGGGGGACTATGGCTACACCTTC,CASSLSPGDYGYTF
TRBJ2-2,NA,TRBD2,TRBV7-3,TGTGCCAGCAGCCAGGGACTAGCGGGACCCACCGGGGAGCTGTTTTTT,CASSQGLAGPTGELFF
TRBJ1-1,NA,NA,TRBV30,TGTGCCTGGAGTGATTCGGGATGGGTGGCAGAAGCTTTCTTT,CAWSDSGWVAEAFF
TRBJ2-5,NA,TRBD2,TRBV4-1,TGCGCCAGCAGCCAAGATCCGAGCGGGGGTCAAGAGACCCAGTACTTC,CASSQDPSGGQETQYF
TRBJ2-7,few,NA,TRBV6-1,TGTGCCAGCAGTGAAAAGACAGGATACTACGAGCAGTACTTC,CASSEKTGYYEQYF
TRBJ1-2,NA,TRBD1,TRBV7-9,TGTGCCAGCAGCCGGCCCGGGACAGGCTATGGCTACACCTTC,CASSRPGTGYGYTF
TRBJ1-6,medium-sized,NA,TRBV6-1,TGTGCCAGCAGCGCCGGTCCTTATAATTCACCCCTCCACTTT,CASSAGPYNSPLHF
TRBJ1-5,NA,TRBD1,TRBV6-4,TGTGCCAGCAGGGAACTGACAGGGGCTCATCAGCCCCAGCATTTT,CASRELTGAHQPQHF
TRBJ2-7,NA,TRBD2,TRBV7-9,TGTGCCAGCAGCCCGACTAGCGGGAATTACTACGAGCAGTACTTC,CASSPTSGNYYEQYF
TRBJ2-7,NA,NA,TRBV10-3,TGTGCCATCAGTACCGGGACAAGACCCTACGAGCAGTACTTC,CAISTGTRPYEQYF
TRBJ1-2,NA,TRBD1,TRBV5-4,TGTGCCAGCAGCTTCACAGGGGGATATGGCTACACCTTC,CASSFTGGYGYTF
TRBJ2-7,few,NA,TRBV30,TGTGCCTGGAGTCCAGGGGTCTACGAGCAGTACTTC,CAWSPGVYEQYF
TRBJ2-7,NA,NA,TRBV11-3,TGTGCCAGCAGCTTAGAAGGAGATGGGTTTGCCTTC,CASSLEGDGFAF
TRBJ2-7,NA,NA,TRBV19,TGTGCCAGTAGTATAGCTCCAGGGGGGTACGAGCAGTACTTC,CASSIAPGGYEQYF
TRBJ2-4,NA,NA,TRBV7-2,TGTGCCAGCAGCCCGAGGCTAGAGGAGACCAAAAACATTCAGTACTTC,CASSPRLEETKNIQYF
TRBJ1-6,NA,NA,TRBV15,TGTGCCACCAGCACGGAGGGCTATAATTCACCCCTCCACTTT,CATSTEGYNSPLHF
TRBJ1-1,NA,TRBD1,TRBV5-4,TGTGCCAGCAGCAAGGACAGGGCTAGCCTTGAAGCTTTCTTT,CASSKDRASLEAFF
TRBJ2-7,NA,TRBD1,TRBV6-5,TGTGCCAGCAGTAGGGACAGGGGTACCTACGAGCAGTACTTC,CASSRDRGTYEQYF
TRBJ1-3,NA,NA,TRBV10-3,TGTGCCATCATATCGGGGGCTGGAAACACCATATATTTT,CAIISGAGNTIYF
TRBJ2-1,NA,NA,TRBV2,TGTGCCAGCAGTGTTGCGGACAATGAGCAGTTCTTC,CASSVADNEQFF
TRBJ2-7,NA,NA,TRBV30,TGTGCCTGGGGGGACATTGGGCAGTACTTC,CAWGDIGQYF
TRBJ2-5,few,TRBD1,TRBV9,TGTGCCAGCAGCCTTGGACAGGGCAGTTATCAAGAGACCCAGTACTTC,CASSLGQGSYQETQYF
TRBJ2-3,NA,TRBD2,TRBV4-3,TGCGCCAGCAGCCAGTACGGACTAGCGGGGGGGCTAGATACGCAGTATTTT,CASSQYGLAGGLDTQYF
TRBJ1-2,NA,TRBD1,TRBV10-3,TGTGCCATCAGTGAGAGGGGGCAGGCGAACTATGGCTACACCTTC,CAISERGQANYGYTF
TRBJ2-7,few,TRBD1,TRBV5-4,TGTGCCAGCAGCGCGGACAGGGTCTCCTACGAGCAGTACTTC,CASSADRVSYEQYF
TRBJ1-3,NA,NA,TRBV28,TGTGCCTGCACGGAGGAGGGTGGAAACACCATATATTTT,CACTEEGGNTIYF
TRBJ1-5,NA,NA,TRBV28,TGTGCCAGCAGTTTTTCGGGCAGGGGCGGTCAGCCCCAGCATTTT,CASSFSGRGGQPQHF
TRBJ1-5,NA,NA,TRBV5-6,TGTGCCAGCAGCTTGCGACAGAGCAATCAGCCCCAGCATTTT,CASSLRQSNQPQHF
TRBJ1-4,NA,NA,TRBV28,TGTGCCAGCTCTTCAGGGGACATTGGTGAAAAACTGTTTTTT,CASSSGDIGEKLFF
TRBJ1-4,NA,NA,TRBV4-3,TGCGCCAGCAGCCAAGAGGTTTACAGAGCAACTAATGAAAAACTGTTTTTT,CASSQEVYRATNEKLFF